This T cell receptor (beta chain) originates from a study of T cell changes during pregnancy in multiple sclerosis. Libraries were prepared by immunoSEQ multiplex PCR; TCRdb keeps only in-frame clonotypes and omits some of them. The repertoire consists of fewer than 90,000 clones, with 94% occurring once and the leading ten covering under 2%. Germline loops: CDR1 MGHRA, CDR2 YSYEKL. The ends lost 0 bases at V and 3 bases at J; junction bases unmatched: 1. This CDR3 contains 15 residues. This rearrangement joins TRBV4-1 to TRBJ2-7; 11 bases match TRBD2. This TCR came from a female donor in good health, enrolled as a control in a pregnancy study. The source material was peripheral blood, sampled after pregnancy. The CDR3 is CASSQDLAGGYEQYF. CDR3 sequence (DNA): TGCGCCAGCAGCCAAGACCTAGCGGGGGGCTACGAGCAGTACTTC.